One sample yielded the 21 T cell receptor beta chains listed below, sequenced in a study of T cells in Graves' hyperthyroidism and ophthalmopathy. Researchers amplified the TCR beta CDR3 regions from RNA transcripts. First-round RT-PCR with HTBI primers amplified the TCR CDR3 region. A single record per CDR3 protein comes from TCRdb applying MiXCR to the multiplex PCR reads. The top ten clones hold about 9.4% of a sample with some 27,000 distinct CDR3 sequences, roughly 45% of them seen once. Sample: blood. These receptor sequences come from a woman aged 25 to 45 with Graves' hyperthyroidism.

The chain recombines TRBV29-1 with TRBJ2-2; 11 bases are shared with TRBD2. The CDR3 has 15 amino acids. J gave up 0 bases and V 7 bases, and 4 bases lay outside the gene matches. Per germline, CDR1 SQVTM and CDR2 ANQGSEA. CDR3 DNA sequence: TGCAGCGCAACTAGCGGGAGTACGAACACCGGGGAGCTGTTTTTT. It yields the protein CSATSGSTNTGELFF.

This clonotype has a count of ten or more. The V and J genes are TRBV20-1 and TRBJ1-1; D call uncertain. This CDR3 is built from 14 residues. The germline V gene has CDR1 DFQATT and CDR2 SNEGSKA (reference sequence). V was cut by 5 bases and J by 0 bases, with 13 bases left in between. The CDR3 DNA sequence: TGCAGTGCTGACCGGACGGGCATGAACACTGAAGCTTTCTTT. This gives the protein CSADRTGMNTEAFF.

V gene TRBV9 combines with J gene TRBJ1-2, with D perhaps matching TRBD1 (6 bases). The germline V gene has CDR1 SGDLS and CDR2 YYNGEE. The CDR3 consists of 17 residues. Trimming took off 5 bases at V and 5 bases at J, with 25 bases between the two ends. The CDR3 is CASRDLDRLEAGYGYTF. The CDR3 DNA sequence: TGTGCCAGCAGAGACTTAGACAGGTTGGAAGCGGGGTATGGCTACACCTTC. The entire variable domain, with the rest obtained from reference TRBV9 and TRBJ1-2, is as follows: DSGVTQTPKHLITATGQRVTLRCSPRSGDLSVYWYQQSLDQGLQFLIQYYNGEERAKGNILERFSAQQFPDLHSELNLSSLELGDSALYFCASRDLDRLEAGYGYTFGSGTRLTVV.

This clonotype is medium-sized by share. The CDR3 DNA follows: TGTGCCACCAGCGGATGGAGCGGGAAAGAGACCCAGTACTTC. Translating gives CATSGWSGKETQYF. This chain uses TRBV15 with TRBJ2-5; 7 bases are shared with TRBD2. The V gene end was trimmed by 5 bases and the J gene end by 3 bases; junction bases not matched to a gene: 6. The length of the CDR3 is 14 residues. Germline lookup yields CDR1 LNHNV and CDR2 YYDKDF (reference sequence). Full variable domain (outside the CDR3, taken from reference TRBV15 and TRBJ2-5): DAMVIQNPRYQVTQFGKPVTLSCSQTLNHNVMYWYQQKSSQAPKLLFHYYDKDFNNEADTPDNFQSRRPNTSFCFLDIRSPGLGDTAMYLCATSGWSGKETQYFGPGTRLLVL.

The gene calls are TRBV12-3 or TRBV12-4 and TRBJ2-1, with 9 bases that match TRBD2. V dropped 5 bases and J dropped 12; count of bases not matched to a gene: 8. The CDR3 covers 13 residues. For the CDR3, the DNA is TGTGCCAGCAGTCGTTTAGCGGGAGAGAGGCAGTTCTTC. This translates into CASSRLAGERQFF.

This rearrangement joins TRBV7-8 to TRBJ2-7, with 10 bases fitting TRBD2. The germline V gene encodes CDR1 SGHVS and CDR2 FQNEAQ. The CDR3 contains 14 residues. Losses at the gene ends were 5 bases for V and 5 bases for J; bases not matched to a gene: 6. The CDR3 loop reads CASSESGRANEQYF. The CDR3 DNA is TGTGCCAGCAGCGAGAGCGGGAGGGCAAACGAGCAGTACTTC.

This chain connects TRBV20-1 to TRBJ1-5, with D possibly being TRBD1 (6 bases). V lost 5 bases and J lost 11, with 16 bases in between. Germline CDR1 reads DFQATT; CDR2 reads SNEGSKA (reference sequence). The CDR3 runs 12 residues. The DNA for the CDR3 is TGCAGTGCTTACAGGGCAGGGGAGACCCAGCATTTT. Its translation: CSAYRAGETQHF.

By sample fraction, this clonotype is medium-sized. The genes are TRBV20-1 and TRBJ1-5; D perhaps matches TRBD1 (6 bases). The CDR3 is 14 amino acids. V was clipped by 5 bases and J by 4 bases, with 15 bases between them. Looked up from germline, CDR1 is DFQATT and CDR2 is SNEGSKA (reference sequence). CDR3 region: CSAGRDTGNQPQHF. As DNA, the CDR3 is TGCAGTGCTGGCCGGGACACCGGGAATCAGCCCCAGCATTTT.

This clonotype was seen at least ten times. This chain connects TRBV12-1 to TRBJ2-1; the DNA was not compared with TRBD2, the D call given in the table. TRBV12-1 is a documented pseudogene. The length of the CDR3 is 15 residues. This CDR3 reads CASSFPSGPNNEQFF. CDR3 in DNA: TGTGCCAGCAGCTTTCCTAGCGGGCCGAACAATGAGCAGTTCTTC.

This clonotype was observed a single time. The junction shows a germline mismatch at one end, possibly a read error. The V gene is TRBV6-5, the J gene TRBJ2-1; D is unresolved. Looked up from germline, CDR1 is MNHEY and CDR2 is SVGAGI. The CDR3 has 15 amino acids. The CDR3 sequence is CAGPLLGNSYNKQFF. In DNA form, the CDR3 reads TGTGCCGGCCCTCTTCTGGGAAATTCCTACAATAAGCAGTTCTTC.

Within the sample, this clonotype is medium-sized (0.01 to 0.1%). The chain combines TRBV7-2 with TRBJ2-2; 7 nucleotides agree with TRBD2. V was pared by 5 bases and J by 7 bases, with 13 bases of the junction left unmatched. CDR3 length: 16 amino acids. Germline assignment: CDR1 SGHTA and CDR2 FQGNSA. CDR3 in amino acids: CASSQLAFALHGELFF. Here the CDR3 DNA reads TGTGCCAGCAGCCAACTAGCGTTTGCATTGCACGGGGAGCTGTTTTTT.

This clonotype was detected many times. DNA of the CDR3: TGCGCCAGCAGCTTGAGTGTGGGAGAGCCCTACGAGCAGTACTTC. It is translated as CASSLSVGEPYEQYF. The chain combines TRBV5-1 with TRBJ2-7; D might be TRBD2 (5 bases). Trimming cost V 1 base and J 2 bases, with 13 bases left between them. This CDR3 has 15 amino acids. Germline V gene lookup returns CDR1 SGHRS and CDR2 YFSETQ.

The chain uses TRBV10-1 and TRBJ2-1, with D maybe TRBD1 (6 bases). This CDR3 spans 14 amino acids. The V end was cut by 2 bases, the J end by 6 bases, with 11 bases between. Germline V CDR1 and CDR2: WNHNN, SYGVQD (reference sequence). CDR3 bases: TGCGCCAGCAGTGAGGGACAGCCCACCAATGAGCAGTTCTTC. It is translated as CASSEGQPTNEQFF.

The chain carries TRBV19 and TRBJ2-5, with 9 positions matching TRBD1. Trimming removed 4 bases from V and 5 bases from J; junction bases left unmatched: 2. Germline V CDR1 and CDR2: LNHDA, SQIVND (reference sequence). The CDR3 totals 13 residues. CDR3 in amino acids: CASSTGQGETQYF. CDR3 DNA: TGTGCCAGTAGTACCGGACAGGGGGAGACCCAGTACTTC.

This chain connects TRBV29-1 to TRBJ2-3, with 7 bases lining up with TRBD1. CDR1 and CDR2 (germline): SQVTM, ANQGSEA. The J segment lost 4 bases and the V segment lost 7 bases, leaving 5 bases of the junction unmatched. CDR3 length: 12 amino acids. The CDR3 nucleotides read TGCAGCGACAACCAGGGGGCAGATACGCAGTATTTT. It encodes CSDNQGADTQYF.

The chain carries TRBV9 and TRBJ2-7; D is undetermined. This CDR3 comprises 13 residues. CDR1 and CDR2 (germline): SGDLS, YYNGEE. V lost 3 bases and J lost 3, with 10 bases in between. In DNA form, the CDR3 reads TGTGCCAGCAGCGCCCAGGACGGCTACGAGCAGTACTTC. Its protein is CASSAQDGYEQYF. Looking up the rest from reference TRBV9 and TRBJ2-7 gives the full variable domain: DSGVTQTPKHLITATGQRVTLRCSPRSGDLSVYWYQQSLDQGLQFLIQYYNGEERAKGNILERFSAQQFPDLHSELNLSSLELGDSALYFCASSAQDGYEQYFGPGTRLTVT.

CDR3 bases: TGTGCCACCAGTACACCCGCGGGACAGAGTAGGGTGAGCTCCTACAATGAGCAGTTCTTC. Its translation is CATSTPAGQSRVSSYNEQFF. This rearrangement joins TRBV24-1 to TRBJ2-1; D is perhaps TRBD1 (7 bases). This CDR3 is built from 20 residues. Trimming removed 6 bases from V and 0 bases from J, with 26 bases in between. The V gene's germline CDR1 is KGHDR and CDR2 SFDVKD.

The J gene is TRBJ1-3, the V gene TRBV20-1, with D possibly being TRBD1 (6 bases). The CDR3 covers 15 residues. V was cut by 6 bases and J by 3 bases, with 18 bases left in between. Germline V gene lookup returns CDR1 DFQATT and CDR2 SNEGSKA (reference sequence). This CDR3 reads CSATGAGGRGNTIYF. The CDR3, as DNA: TGCAGTGCCACGGGCGCCGGGGGCCGTGGAAACACCATATATTTT.

This clonotype showed up many times. This chain links TRBV11-3 with TRBJ1-1; D remains unclear. Deletions cut 5 bases from V and 7 bases from J, with 14 bases between. Germline CDR1 and CDR2: SGHNT and YENEEA. The CDR3 covers 13 residues. The CDR3 region has the DNA TGTGCCAGCAGCGAAGACGCTGGCCTTGAAGCTTTCTTT. It translates to CASSEDAGLEAFF.

This clonotype appeared many times. The V call is TRBV30, the J call TRBJ2-5; tentatively, D is TRBD1 or TRBD2 (5 bases each). The germline CDR1 and CDR2 sequences are GTSNPN and SVGIG (reference sequence). Deletions cut 3 bases from V and 5 bases from J, with 16 bases between. The CDR3 runs to 14 residues. CDR3 bases: TGTGCCTGGAGGTCGGCCGGGGCCCCTGAGACCCAGTACTTC. Protein: CAWRSAGAPETQYF.

Details on this clonotype: The conserved phenylalanine or tryptophan is not found at the CDR3 terminus, so this likely reflects a read error. The DNA is left out, because the CDR3 cannot be placed on it with certainty; the CDR3 is given as TCRdb lists it. The rearrangement links TRBV7-3 to TRBJ1-6. Germline V gives CDR1 SGHTA, CDR2 FQGTGA. The CDR3 is 11 amino acids long, termini counted. The CDR3 sequence: CASSSKENRPS.